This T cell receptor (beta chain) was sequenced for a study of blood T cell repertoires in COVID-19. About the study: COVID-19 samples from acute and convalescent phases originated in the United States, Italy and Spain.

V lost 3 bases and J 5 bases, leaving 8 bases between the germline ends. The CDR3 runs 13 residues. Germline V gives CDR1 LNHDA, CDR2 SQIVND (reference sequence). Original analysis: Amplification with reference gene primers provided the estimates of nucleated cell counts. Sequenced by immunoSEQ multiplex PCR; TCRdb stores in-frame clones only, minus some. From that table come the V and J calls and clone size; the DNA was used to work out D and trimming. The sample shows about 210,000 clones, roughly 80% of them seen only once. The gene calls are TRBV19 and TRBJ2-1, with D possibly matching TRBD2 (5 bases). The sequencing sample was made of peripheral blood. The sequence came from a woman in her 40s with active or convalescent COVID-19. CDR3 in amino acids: CASSMSGHNEQFF. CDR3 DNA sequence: TGTGCCAGTAGTATGAGCGGACACAATGAGCAGTTCTTC.